One sample yielded the 23 T cell receptor beta chains listed below, sequenced in a study of blood T cell repertoires in COVID-19. The method was immunoSEQ multiplex PCR; TCRdb's version includes in-frame clones alone and lacks a portion of them. There are some 130,000 clones in the sample; approximately 81% occur only once, and under 5% lies in the top ten. What was sequenced was peripheral blood. These TCRs come from an elderly woman with acute or convalescent COVID-19.

This clone was found once. The chain couples TRBV5-1 to TRBJ2-3, with 15 bases aligning to TRBD2. Germline CDR1 reads SGHRS; CDR2 reads YFSETQ. The CDR3 loop spans 17 amino acids. Losses at the gene ends were 4 bases for V and 6 bases for J; bases not matched to a gene: 9. The CDR3 DNA sequence: TGCGCCAGCAGCCACCGGGGGACTAGCGGGGGGTTGGATACGCAGTATTTT. This codes for CASSHRGTSGGLDTQYF.

This clone has just a few counts. V is TRBV24-1 and J is TRBJ2-1; TRBD1 matches 12 bases. This CDR3 is built from 16 residues. Germline V lookup: CDR1 KGHDR, CDR2 SFDVKD. V lost 3 bases and J lost 4; bases outside the gene matches: 3. The CDR3 loop reads CATSDPGQGAYNEQFF. CDR3 bases: TGTGCCACCAGTGATCCGGGACAGGGGGCTTACAATGAGCAGTTCTTC.

The chain has TRBV5-4 and TRBJ2-3, with 9 bases lining up with TRBD2. The V gene end was trimmed by 4 bases and the J gene end by 0 bases; junction bases not matched to a gene: 9. This CDR3 contains 17 residues. CDR1 SGHNT and CDR2 YYREEE come from the germline V gene (reference sequence). CDR3 region: CASSPPGTSRSTDTQYF. In DNA form, the CDR3 reads TGTGCCAGCAGCCCGCCGGGGACTAGCAGAAGCACAGATACGCAGTATTTT. The full variable domain, its missing parts supplied by reference TRBV5-4 and TRBJ2-3, is ETGVTQSPTHLIKTRGQQVTLRCSSQSGHNTVSWYQQALGQGPQFIFQYYREEENGRGNFPPRFSGLQFPNYSSELNVNALELDDSALYLCASSPPGTSRSTDTQYFGPGTRLTVL.

This clone ranks as medium-sized. The chain links TRBV11-2 to TRBJ2-7, with 9 bases aligning to TRBD2. The CDR3 extends over 15 amino acids. V shed 5 bases and J 2 bases; nucleotides not matched to a gene: 7. CDR1 and CDR2 (germline): SGHAT, FQNNGV. The CDR3 DNA reads TGTGCCAGCAGCCTCACCGGGACTAGCACCTACGAGCAGTACTTC. Protein sequence: CASSLTGTSTYEQYF.

The V call is TRBV10-3, the J call TRBJ1-2; 9 positions match TRBD1. CDR1 and CDR2 (germline): ENHRY, SYGVKD. V trimming: 6 bases; J trimming: 4 bases; junction bases outside the gene matches: 3. This CDR3 region has 13 residues. CDR3 in amino acids: CAIRSDRGYGYTF. Here the CDR3 DNA reads TGTGCCATCAGATCGGACAGGGGCTATGGCTACACCTTC.

The chain employs TRBV19 and TRBJ2-7, with 7 nucleotides matching TRBD1. V shed 4 bases and J 5 bases; nucleotides not matched to a gene: 11. The germline V gene has CDR1 LNHDA and CDR2 SQIVND (reference sequence). The CDR3 is 15 amino acids. CDR3 amino acids: CASSTARGRFDEQYF. The CDR3, as DNA: TGTGCCAGTAGTACAGCGAGGGGGCGCTTCGACGAGCAGTACTTC.

This chain uses TRBV6-2 or TRBV6-3 with TRBJ2-7, with a possible D match to TRBD1 (5 bases). Germline CDR1 and CDR2: MNHEY and SVGEGT. V was trimmed by 5 bases and J by 7 bases, leaving 12 bases between them. This CDR3 comprises 12 residues. The CDR3 here is CASSPFRVEQYF. The CDR3 DNA reads as TGTGCCAGCAGTCCGTTCAGGGTGGAGCAGTACTTC.

V usage is TRBV28 and J usage is TRBJ2-4; weak D call: TRBD1 (5 bases). Trimming removed 3 bases at V and 2 bases at J, with 14 bases between. Germline V gene sequence: CDR1 MDHEN, CDR2 SYDVKM. This CDR3 contains 16 residues. The CDR3 coding sequence is TGTGCCAGCAGTTTGCGACAGCCCATCCCCAAAAACATTCAGTACTTC. It codes for CASSLRQPIPKNIQYF.

The rearrangement uses TRBV11-3 and TRBJ2-7; TRBD1 aligns across 8 bases. V lost 4 bases, J lost 2 bases, and 7 bases stayed unmatched. Germline CDR1 SGHNT, CDR2 YENEEA. The CDR3 runs 15 residues. CDR3 nucleotides: TGTGCCAGCAGCTGGGGGACAGGTGCTACCTACGAGCAGTACTTC. It codes for CASSWGTGATYEQYF.

The chain employs TRBV10-3 and TRBJ1-6; D gene unclear. The V end lost 0 bases, the J end lost 6 bases, and 9 bases lay between the germline ends. Germline assignment: CDR1 ENHRY and CDR2 SYGVKD. This CDR3 has 15 amino acids. This CDR3 is CAISESLGSNSPLHF. For the CDR3, the DNA is TGTGCCATCAGTGAGTCATTGGGGAGTAATTCACCCCTCCACTTT.

This chain joins TRBV27 and TRBJ2-2; perhaps TRBD1 as D (5 bases). The germline CDR1 and CDR2 sequences are MNHEY and SMNVEV (reference sequence). Deletions cut 5 bases from V and 3 bases from J, with 22 bases between. The CDR3 length is 18 residues. CDR3 in amino acids: CASSPSPRQPTHTGELFF. As DNA, the CDR3 is TGTGCCAGCAGTCCCTCCCCCCGACAGCCTACGCACACCGGGGAGCTGTTTTTT.

The CDR3 coding sequence is TGTGCCAGCAGTTACGACGGGGTGAACACTGAAGCTTTCTTT. Protein product: CASSYDGVNTEAFF. The chain employs TRBV6-5 and TRBJ1-1; no clear D. CDR3 length equals 14 residues. CDR1 is MNHEY and CDR2 is SVGAGI in the germline V gene. V was pared by 2 bases and J by 0 bases, with 7 bases between.

There are a few counts of this clone. The gene calls are TRBV7-2 and TRBJ2-7, with 7 bases that match TRBD1. This CDR3 region has 14 residues. Looked up from germline, CDR1 is SGHTA and CDR2 is FQGNSA. V was pared by 3 bases and J by 5 bases, with 7 bases of the junction left unmatched. The CDR3: CASSLVQGTHEQYF. The CDR3 DNA sequence: TGTGCCAGCAGCTTGGTACAGGGGACCCACGAGCAGTACTTC. The full variable domain, rest sourced from reference TRBV7-2 and TRBJ2-7, is GAGVSQSPSNKVTEKGKDVELRCDPISGHTALYWYRQSLGQGLEFLIYFQGNSAPDKSGLPSDRFSAERTGGSVSTLTIQRTQQEDSAVYLCASSLVQGTHEQYFGPGTRLTVT.

A few counts support this clone. V and J are TRBV11-2 and TRBJ2-7; D unresolved. V lost 1 base and J 11 bases, leaving 12 bases between the germline ends. Looked up from germline, CDR1 is SGHAT and CDR2 is FQNNGV. CDR3 length: 12 amino acids. The CDR3: CASSLGGKLEYF. DNA of the CDR3: TGTGCCAGCAGCTTAGGAGGTAAATTGGAGTACTTC.

This sequence joins TRBV9 and TRBJ2-1; weak D call: TRBD2 (6 bases). Trimming pared 0 bases from V and 0 bases from J, leaving 10 bases between. The CDR3 contains 16 residues. Germline CDR1 SGDLS, CDR2 YYNGEE. CDR3 nucleotides: TGTGCCAGCAGCGTAGTTCCGGGAGCCTCCTACAATGAGCAGTTCTTC. It yields the protein CASSVVPGASYNEQFF.

The chain employs TRBV15 and TRBJ2-1, with 10 nucleotides matching TRBD1. The V gene's germline CDR1 is LNHNV and CDR2 YYDKDF (reference sequence). Losses at the gene ends were 5 bases for V and 8 bases for J; bases not matched to a gene: 9. The CDR3 consists of 15 residues. The DNA for the CDR3 is TGTGCCACCAGCCAAAGACAGGGGGCGAGGGATGAGCAGTTCTTC. Protein: CATSQRQGARDEQFF.

This clone has just one count. J is TRBJ2-7 and V is TRBV30; 7 bases align to TRBD2. V gave up 7 bases and J gave up 3 bases; unmatched junction bases: 9. Germline V gives CDR1 GTSNPN, CDR2 SVGIG (reference sequence). This CDR3 comprises 13 residues. The CDR3 here is CASHSGTGYEQYF. The CDR3 DNA reads TGTGCCTCCCACAGCGGGACCGGCTACGAGCAGTACTTC.

J is TRBJ1-1 and V is TRBV19; no reliable D call. The germline V gene has CDR1 LNHDA and CDR2 SQIVND (reference sequence). V was clipped by 7 bases and J by 0 bases, with 9 bases between them. The CDR3 length is 13 residues. This CDR3 reads CASTEQLNTEAFF. The DNA for the CDR3 is TGTGCCAGTACGGAACAGCTGAACACTGAAGCTTTCTTT.

The chain employs TRBV20-1 and TRBJ2-5, with TRBD2 as a possible D gene (7 bases). The CDR3 length is 16 residues. Germline V gene sequence: CDR1 DFQATT, CDR2 SNEGSKA (reference sequence). V was trimmed by 6 bases and J by 7 bases, leaving 27 bases between them. CDR3 in amino acids: CSASRGAGFDLATQYF. CDR3 sequence (DNA): TGCAGTGCCAGTCGGGGGGCCGGGTTTGATCTAGCGACCCAGTACTTC.

V usage is TRBV2 and J usage is TRBJ1-4; D is unresolved. Germline CDR1 reads SNHLY; CDR2 reads FYNNEI. The V end was cut by 4 bases, the J end by 3 bases, with 9 bases between. The CDR3 is made up of 14 amino acids. The CDR3 DNA sequence: TGTGCCAGCAGTGTCGCCGGAGCTAATGAAAAACTGTTTTTT. Protein product: CASSVAGANEKLFF.

This clone was seen once. This chain links TRBV5-1 with TRBJ2-1; D is perhaps TRBD2 (6 bases). The V gene's germline CDR1 is SGHRS and CDR2 YFSETQ. The length of the CDR3 is 14 residues. Trimming removed 5 bases from V and 2 bases from J, with 11 bases in between. CDR3 sequence: CASSPGEPYNEQFF. The CDR3 DNA reads TGCGCCAGCAGTCCGGGGGAGCCCTACAATGAGCAGTTCTTC. Full variable domain (remainder filled in from reference TRBV5-1 and TRBJ2-1): KAGVTQTPRYLIKTRGQQVTLSCSPISGHRSVSWYQQTPGQGLQFLFEYFSETQRNKGNFPGRFSGRQFSNSRSEMNVSTLELGDSALYLCASSPGEPYNEQFFGPGTRLTVL.

There are a few counts of this clone. The V call is TRBV4-3, the J call TRBJ2-2; D remains unclear. Germline CDR1 and CDR2: LGHNA and YSLEER. This CDR3 is 15 amino acids long. V lost 0 bases to trimming and J lost 1 base, with 6 bases between them. The CDR3 coding sequence is TGCGCCAGCAGCCAAGACAGACTGAACACCGGGGAGCTGTTTTTT. It translates to CASSQDRLNTGELFF.

V is TRBV28 and J is TRBJ2-2, with a possible D match to TRBD1 (5 bases). The CDR3 covers 12 residues. The V gene's germline CDR1 is MDHEN and CDR2 SYDVKM. Trimming removed 8 bases from V and 4 bases from J, with 8 bases in between. CDR3: CASDRGTGELFF. CDR3 nucleotide sequence: TGTGCCAGCGATAGGGGCACCGGGGAGCTGTTTTTT.